The following is a T cell receptor (beta chain) sequence with its context. The CDR3 is 15 amino acids. Germline V lookup: CDR1 MNHNS, CDR2 SASEGT. The V end was cut by 0 bases, the J end by 6 bases, with 12 bases between. These data originate in a study of blood T cell repertoires in COVID-19. Whole-study context: In each case, the material was cDNA or gDNA derived from T cells, B-cell-depleted T cells, or PBMCs.

Study processing details: By means of reference gene primer amplification, nucleated cell counts were estimated. Produced via immunoSEQ multiplex PCR; TCRdb's table is partial and in-frame only. For V, J and clone size, that table is used; D and trimming come from the DNA. The top ten clones hold about 3% of a sample with about 250,000 clones, about 87% of them seen once. This TCR was sampled from a woman between 45 and 60 years old who had recovered from COVID-19. The genes are TRBV6-1 and TRBJ1-5, with D maybe TRBD1 (6 bases). The sample taken for sequencing was PBMCs or T cells enriched from blood (not recorded which). The CDR3 coding sequence is TGTGCCAGCAGTGAAGCGACCGGGGGGCGTCAGCCCCAGCATTTT. Translating it yields CASSEATGGRQPQHF.